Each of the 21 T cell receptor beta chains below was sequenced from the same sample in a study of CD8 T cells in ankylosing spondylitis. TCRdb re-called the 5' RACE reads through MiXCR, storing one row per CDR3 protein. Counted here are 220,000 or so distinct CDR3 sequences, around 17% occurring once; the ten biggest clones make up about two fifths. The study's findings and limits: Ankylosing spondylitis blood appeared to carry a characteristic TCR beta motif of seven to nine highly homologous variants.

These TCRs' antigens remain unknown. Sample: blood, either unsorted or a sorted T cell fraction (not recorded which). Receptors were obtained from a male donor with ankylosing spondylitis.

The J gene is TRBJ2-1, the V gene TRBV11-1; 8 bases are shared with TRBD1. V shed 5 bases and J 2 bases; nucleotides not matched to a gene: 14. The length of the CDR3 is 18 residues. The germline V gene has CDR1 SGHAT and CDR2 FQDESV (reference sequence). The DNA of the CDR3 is TGTGCCAGCAGCGATCGTATAACGGACAGGGAAACCTACAATGAGCAGTTCTTC. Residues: CASSDRITDRETYNEQFF.

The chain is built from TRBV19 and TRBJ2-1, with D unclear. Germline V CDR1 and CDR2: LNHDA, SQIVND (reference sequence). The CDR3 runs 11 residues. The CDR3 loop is CGVGSYNEQFF. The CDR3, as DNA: TGTGGGGTAGGCTCCTACAATGAGCAGTTCTTC.

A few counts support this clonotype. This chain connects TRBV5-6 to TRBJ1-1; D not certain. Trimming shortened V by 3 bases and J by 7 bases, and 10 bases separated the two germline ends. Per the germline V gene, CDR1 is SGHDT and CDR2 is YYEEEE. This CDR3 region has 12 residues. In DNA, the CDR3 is TGTGCCAGCAGCTCACAGAAACTTGAAGCTTTCTTT. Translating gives CASSSQKLEAFF.

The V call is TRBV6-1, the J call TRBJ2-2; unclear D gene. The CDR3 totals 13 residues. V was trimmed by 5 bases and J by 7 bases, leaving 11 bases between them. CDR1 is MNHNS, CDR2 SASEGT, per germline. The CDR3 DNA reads TGTGCCAGCAGTACCCCACTGCACGGGGAGCTGTTTTTT. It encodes CASSTPLHGELFF.

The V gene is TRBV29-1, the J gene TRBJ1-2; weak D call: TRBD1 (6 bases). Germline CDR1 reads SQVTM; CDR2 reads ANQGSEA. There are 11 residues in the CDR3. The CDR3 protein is CGHREPYGYTF. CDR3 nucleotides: TGCGGGCACAGGGAACCCTATGGCTACACCTTC. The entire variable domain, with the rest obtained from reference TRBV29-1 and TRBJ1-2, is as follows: SAVISQKPSRDICQRGTSLTIQCQVDSQVTMMFWYRQQPGQSLTLIATANQGSEATYESGFVIDKFPISRPNLTFSTLTVSNMSPEDSSIYLCGHREPYGYTFGSGTRLTVV.

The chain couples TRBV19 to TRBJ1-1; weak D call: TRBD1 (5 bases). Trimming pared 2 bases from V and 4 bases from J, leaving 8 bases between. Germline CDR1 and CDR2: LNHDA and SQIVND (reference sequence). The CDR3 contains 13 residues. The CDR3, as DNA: TGTGCCAGTAGTATAACCGGGGGCACTGAAGCTTTCTTT. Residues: CASSITGGTEAFF.

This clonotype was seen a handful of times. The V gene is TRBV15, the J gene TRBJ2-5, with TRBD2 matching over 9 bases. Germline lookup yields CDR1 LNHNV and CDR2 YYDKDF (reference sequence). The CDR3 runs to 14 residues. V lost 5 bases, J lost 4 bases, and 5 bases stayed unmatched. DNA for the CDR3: TGTGCCACCAGCGATAGCGGGGGTGCAGAGACCCAGTACTTC. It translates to CATSDSGGAETQYF.

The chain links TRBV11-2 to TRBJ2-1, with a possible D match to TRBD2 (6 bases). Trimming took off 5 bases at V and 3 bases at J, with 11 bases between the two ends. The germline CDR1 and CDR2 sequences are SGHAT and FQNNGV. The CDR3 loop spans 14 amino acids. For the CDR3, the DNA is TGTGCCAGCAGCATTAGCGGCATCTACAATGAGCAGTTCTTC. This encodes CASSISGIYNEQFF.

Written as DNA, the CDR3 is TGCGCCAGCAGACAGACAGGGGGCGATGGCTACACCTTC. Translating it yields CASRQTGGDGYTF. The chain joins TRBV5-1 to TRBJ1-2; 10 positions match TRBD1. Trimming at V came to 5 bases and at J to 6 bases, leaving 4 bases not matched to a gene. CDR3 size: 13 residues. Germline V gene lookup returns CDR1 SGHRS and CDR2 YFSETQ.

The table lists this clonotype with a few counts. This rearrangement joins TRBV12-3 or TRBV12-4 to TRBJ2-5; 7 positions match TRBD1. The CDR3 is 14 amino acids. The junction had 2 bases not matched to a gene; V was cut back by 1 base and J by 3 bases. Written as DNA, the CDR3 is TGTGCCAGCAGTTTAGTTGGGACAGAAGAGACCCAGTACTTC. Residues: CASSLVGTEETQYF.

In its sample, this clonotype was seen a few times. The CDR3: CAISEEGRNTEAFF. DNA for the CDR3: TGTGCCATCAGTGAGGAGGGGCGGAACACTGAAGCTTTCTTT. The chain carries TRBV10-3 and TRBJ1-1, with D possibly being TRBD1 (5 bases). With 2 bases removed from V and 1 base from J, the gap between germline ends came to 8 bases. The CDR3 is made up of 14 amino acids. The germline CDR1 and CDR2 sequences are ENHRY and SYGVKD.

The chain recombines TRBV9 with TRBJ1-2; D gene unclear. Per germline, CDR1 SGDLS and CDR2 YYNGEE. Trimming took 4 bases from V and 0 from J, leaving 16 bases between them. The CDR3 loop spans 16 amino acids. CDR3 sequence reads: CASSTNRELSNYGYTF. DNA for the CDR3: TGTGCCAGCAGCACTAACCGGGAACTTTCTAACTATGGCTACACCTTC. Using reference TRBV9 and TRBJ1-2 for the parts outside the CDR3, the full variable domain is DSGVTQTPKHLITATGQRVTLRCSPRSGDLSVYWYQQSLDQGLQFLIQYYNGEERAKGNILERFSAQQFPDLHSELNLSSLELGDSALYFCASSTNRELSNYGYTFGSGTRLTVV.

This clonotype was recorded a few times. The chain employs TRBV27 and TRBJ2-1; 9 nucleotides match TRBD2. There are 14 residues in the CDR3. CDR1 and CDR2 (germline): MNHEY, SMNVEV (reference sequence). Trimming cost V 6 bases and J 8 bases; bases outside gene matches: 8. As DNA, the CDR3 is TGTGCCAGCAGCCCCGGGACTAGCTTCTATGAGCAGTTCTTC. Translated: CASSPGTSFYEQFF.

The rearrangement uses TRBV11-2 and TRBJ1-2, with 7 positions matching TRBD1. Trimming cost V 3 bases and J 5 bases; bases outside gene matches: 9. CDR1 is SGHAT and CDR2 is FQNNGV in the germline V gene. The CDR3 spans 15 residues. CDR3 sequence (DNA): TGTGCCAGCAGCTTTACCGGGACAGAGATTTATGGCTACACCTTC. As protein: CASSFTGTEIYGYTF.

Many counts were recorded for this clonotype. In DNA, the CDR3 is TGTGCCAGCAGCAATCTGCGGGAGTGGGTGCAGTTCTTC. It encodes CASSNLREWVQFF. The chain carries TRBV21-1 and TRBJ2-1; the table's TRBD2 call for D was not verified on the DNA. TRBV21-1 is described as a pseudogene. The CDR3 covers 13 residues.

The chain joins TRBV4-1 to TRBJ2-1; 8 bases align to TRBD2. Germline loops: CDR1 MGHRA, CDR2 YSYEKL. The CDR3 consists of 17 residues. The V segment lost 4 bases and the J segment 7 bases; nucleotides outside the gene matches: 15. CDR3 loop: CASSPRASGFRLNEQFF. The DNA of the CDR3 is TGCGCCAGCAGCCCCAGGGCTAGCGGGTTTAGGTTAAATGAGCAGTTCTTC.

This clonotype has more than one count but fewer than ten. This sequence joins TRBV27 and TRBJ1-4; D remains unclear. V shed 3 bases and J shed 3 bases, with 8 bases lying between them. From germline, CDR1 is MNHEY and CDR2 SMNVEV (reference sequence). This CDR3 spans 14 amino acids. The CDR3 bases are TGTGCCAGCAGTTTCGGCGGGGCTAATGAAAAACTGTTTTTT. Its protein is CASSFGGANEKLFF.

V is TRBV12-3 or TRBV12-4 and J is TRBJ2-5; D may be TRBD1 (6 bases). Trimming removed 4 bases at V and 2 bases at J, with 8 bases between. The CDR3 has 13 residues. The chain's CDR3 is CASSSQGQETQYF. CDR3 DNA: TGTGCCAGCAGTTCACAGGGACAAGAGACCCAGTACTTC.

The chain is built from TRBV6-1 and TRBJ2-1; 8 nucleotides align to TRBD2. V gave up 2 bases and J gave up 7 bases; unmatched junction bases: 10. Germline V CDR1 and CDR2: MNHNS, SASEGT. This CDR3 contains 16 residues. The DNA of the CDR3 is TGTGCCAGCAGTGAAAGCTCGGTGCGGGAGGCTAATGAGCAGTTCTTC. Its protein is CASSESSVREANEQFF.

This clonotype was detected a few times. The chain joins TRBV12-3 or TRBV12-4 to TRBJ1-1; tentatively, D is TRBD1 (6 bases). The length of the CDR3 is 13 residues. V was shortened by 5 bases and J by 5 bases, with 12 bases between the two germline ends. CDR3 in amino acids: CASSQGGRTEAFF. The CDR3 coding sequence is TGTGCCAGCAGTCAAGGGGGTCGGACTGAAGCTTTCTTT.

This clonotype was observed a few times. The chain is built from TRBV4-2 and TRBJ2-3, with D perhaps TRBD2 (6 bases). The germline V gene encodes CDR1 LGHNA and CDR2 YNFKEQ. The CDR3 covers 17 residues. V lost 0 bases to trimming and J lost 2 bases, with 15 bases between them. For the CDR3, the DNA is TGTGCCAGCAGCCAAGAATCCGGCGGGACCTTCACAGATACGCAGTATTTT. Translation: CASSQESGGTFTDTQYF.